Given below is one TCR beta chain in context. Its antigen is as yet unknown. Sequencing used immunoSEQ multiplex PCR; TCRdb keeps in-frame clones, though not all of them. There are some 68,000 clones in the sample; just under 95% occur only once, and about 1.4% lies in the top ten. The junction had 8 bases not matched to a gene; V was cut back by 6 bases and J by 5 bases. Germline V gene lookup returns CDR1 SQVTM and CDR2 ANQGSEA. CDR3 length: 13 residues. This sample was included in a study of cytomegalovirus exposure and HLA in healthy donors. The study, taken as a whole, reports: In a later analysis, first-cohort TCR clusters were found to tend to co-occur in the approximately 120 validation repertoires.

The source of this sequence is a man younger than 35 in good health and CMV-seropositive. The sequencing input was PBMCs. This chain connects TRBV29-1 to TRBJ2-7, with 9 bases matching TRBD1. CDR3 protein: CSVQGAPGHEQYF. The CDR3 nucleotides read TGCAGCGTACAGGGGGCGCCCGGTCACGAGCAGTACTTC.